These T cell receptor beta chains were read from a single sample in a study of beta chain features in type 1 diabetes. Clones were read by immunoSEQ multiplex PCR, and TCRdb kept only the in-frame ones, dropping some. The table has hundreds of thousands of clones, roughly 15% seen once. The sample comprised naive CD4+ T cells from blood. All receptors derive from a woman aged 18-29 years in good health. Each CDR3 is given with its conserved first and last residue. The D gene is left open where the match is weak. Part of the rows lack a size; the others show once, few, many or a class for expanded clones.

clone_size,v_call,d_call,j_call,cdr3_aa,cdr3_nt
NA,TRBV10-3,NA,TRBJ1-1,CAAKTVNTEAFF,TGTGCCGCAAAGACGGTGAACACTGAAGCTTTCTTT
NA,TRBV30,TRBD2,TRBJ2-1,CAWSVLDSREFSQFF,TGTGCCTGGAGTGTCCTAGACTCGCGGGAGTTTTCTCAGTTCTTC
few,TRBV5-1,NA,TRBJ2-5,CASSLGGGGQETQYF,TGCGCCAGCAGCTTGGGAGGAGGCGGGCAAGAGACCCAGTACTTC
NA,TRBV7-2,TRBD2,TRBJ2-7,CASSPPGTSGNREQYF,TGTGCCAGCAGCCCACCGGGGACTAGCGGGAATCGCGAGCAGTACTTC
NA,TRBV27,TRBD1,TRBJ2-1,CATRIRRDRVYNEQFF,TGTGCCACGCGAATCCGCCGGGACAGGGTCTACAATGAGCAGTTCTTC
NA,TRBV28,NA,TRBJ2-5,CASSPGDQETQYF,TGTGCCAGCAGCCCTGGGGACCAAGAGACCCAGTACTTC
NA,TRBV7-3,NA,TRBJ2-1,CASSQGTGTYNEQFF,TGTGCCAGCAGCCAAGGGACCGGAACCTACAATGAGCAGTTCTTC
NA,TRBV18,NA,TRBJ2-5,CASSPRGEQETQYF,TGTGCCAGCTCACCGCGAGGGGAACAAGAGACCCAGTACTTC
few,TRBV7-2,NA,TRBJ2-7,CASSGLTGYEQYF,TGTGCCAGCAGCGGTCTTACGGGCTACGAGCAGTACTTC
NA,TRBV28,TRBD1,TRBJ2-7,CASSSPGTGTYEQYF,TGTGCCAGCAGTTCGCCCGGGACAGGGACCTACGAGCAGTACTTC
NA,TRBV2,TRBD1,TRBJ2-5,CASRTGPQETQYF,TGTGCCAGCAGGACAGGGCCCCAAGAGACCCAGTACTTC
NA,TRBV27,NA,TRBJ2-7,CASSFAQAGEQYF,TGTGCCAGCAGTTTTGCCCAGGCCGGCGAGCAGTACTTC
NA,TRBV5-1,NA,TRBJ1-1,CASSPWAGVDTEAFF,TGCGCCAGCAGCCCATGGGCAGGGGTCGACACTGAAGCTTTCTTT
NA,TRBV6-5,NA,TRBJ1-1,CAIGPGPEAFF,TGTGCCATCGGACCAGGGCCTGAAGCTTTCTTT
NA,TRBV28,NA,TRBJ2-7,CASSDPGSNSYEQYF,TGTGCCAGCAGTGACCCAGGGAGTAACTCCTACGAGCAGTACTTC
NA,TRBV19,NA,TRBJ1-5,CASTVVGSNQPQHF,TGTGCCAGTACCGTAGTCGGGAGCAATCAGCCCCAGCATTTT
NA,TRBV18,TRBD1,TRBJ2-1,CASSPMTSGTGDNEQFF,TGTGCCAGCTCACCAATGACCTCCGGGACAGGGGACAATGAGCAGTTCTTC
NA,TRBV5-4,NA,TRBJ2-4,CASSSGDKNIQYF,TGTGCCAGCAGCTCGGGGGACAAAAACATTCAGTACTTC
NA,TRBV10-3,TRBD2,TRBJ2-2,CAIRRLAGAATGELFF,TGTGCCATCAGGAGACTAGCGGGAGCGGCCACCGGGGAGCTGTTTTTT
few,TRBV9,NA,TRBJ2-1,CASSEHTGNEQFF,TGTGCCAGCAGCGAGCATACAGGAAATGAGCAGTTCTTC
NA,TRBV7-3,NA,TRBJ1-2,CASSLTPGVYGCPTF,TGTGCCAGCAGCTTAACGCCAGGAGTCTATGGCTGCCCAACGTTC
NA,TRBV7-2,TRBD2,TRBJ2-2,CASSLPSGSGSGELFF,TGTGCCAGCAGCTTGCCTAGCGGGAGCGGTTCAGGGGAGCTGTTTTTT
NA,TRBV28,NA,TRBJ2-7,CASSDSGGGYYEQYF,TGTGCCAGCAGTGATTCCGGGGGTGGTTACTACGAGCAGTACTTC
few,TRBV7-9,NA,TRBJ2-7,CASSVHRDSYEQYF,TGTGCCAGCAGCGTGCACAGGGACTCCTACGAGCAGTACTTC
NA,TRBV18,TRBD1,TRBJ1-3,CASSPAEQGHSGNTIYF,TGTGCCAGCTCACCAGCCGAACAGGGGCATTCTGGAAACACCATATATTTT
NA,TRBV29-1,TRBD1,TRBJ2-3,CSVGQGAGTDTQYF,TGCAGCGTAGGACAGGGGGCTGGCACAGATACGCAGTATTTT
NA,TRBV9,NA,TRBJ2-2,CASSVAGGNTGELFF,TGTGCCAGCAGCGTAGCTGGAGGGAACACCGGGGAGCTGTTTTTT
few,TRBV7-9,NA,TRBJ1-2,CASSFGQNYGYTF,TGTGCCAGCAGCTTCGGGCAGAACTATGGCTACACCTTC